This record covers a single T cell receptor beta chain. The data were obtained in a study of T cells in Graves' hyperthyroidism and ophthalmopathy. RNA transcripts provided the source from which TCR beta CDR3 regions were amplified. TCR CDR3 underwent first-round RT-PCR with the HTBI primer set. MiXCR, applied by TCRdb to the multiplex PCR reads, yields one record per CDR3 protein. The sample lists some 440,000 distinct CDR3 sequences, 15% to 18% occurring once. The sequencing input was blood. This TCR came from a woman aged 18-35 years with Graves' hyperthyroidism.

The chain's CDR3 is CASSLPPSGRETQYF. CDR3 DNA sequence: TGTGCCAGCAGCTTACCTCCTAGCGGGAGAGAGACCCAGTACTTC. The chain employs TRBV13 and TRBJ2-5, with 10 nucleotides matching TRBD2. V lost 2 bases to trimming and J lost 4 bases; unmatched junction nucleotides: 4. This CDR3 has 15 amino acids. The V gene's germline CDR1 is PRHDT and CDR2 FYEKMQ (reference sequence). Supplemented by reference TRBV13 and TRBJ2-5, the full variable domain reads AAGVIQSPRHLIKEKRETATLKCYPIPRHDTVYWYQQGPGQDPQFLISFYEKMQSDKGSIPDRFSAQQFSDYHSELNMSSLELGDSALYFCASSLPPSGRETQYFGPGTRLLVL.